This T cell receptor beta chain was obtained from a study of CD8+ T cells in alopecia areata. Time point given: mouse skin 3 weeks after grafting. The sequencing template was cDNA reverse transcribed from extracted RNA. Generated by immunoSEQ multiplex PCR, the TCRdb table keeps only in-frame clones and is missing some. This table holds more than 2,000 clones with no singletons; the top ten claim over 8.5%. This clone is medium-sized. Gene labels here are mouse ones. This material consisted of skin, taken at week 3. This clonotype originated in a C3H/HeJ mouse with alopecia areata. Strain haplotype at MHC: H2-k.

CDR3 DNA, as far as it was read: TGTGCCAGCAGTATCAGGGGGCGCGACACA. Translation gives CASSIRGRDT. The full CDR3 sequence reads CASSIRGRDTEVFF. This chain links TRBV19 with TRBJ1-1, with 8 bases aligning to TRBD1. The sequenced fragment ends 4 residues before the CDR3 boundary, so the rest is inferred from the germline J gene. The CDR3 sequence is 14 residues long. The germline V gene encodes CDR1 FNHDT and CDR2 SITEND (reference sequence). After removal of 2 bases from V and 3 bases from J, the junction contained 3 bases not matched to a gene.